This is a list of T cell receptor beta chains from one sample in a study of resident and recirculating memory T cells in vitiligo. Sequencing was performed with immunoSEQ multiplex PCR; in TCRdb, only in-frame clones are kept and a portion is missing. Altogether more than 70,000 clones are present, 92% being singletons, with the ten largest covering more than 5%. The sample comprised blood. The source is a male donor with vitiligo. The CDR3 runs from the conserved cysteine through the conserved F or W. A D gene is named only where the DNA matches it firmly. Only part of the rows carry a size: once, few, many, or a class if the clone is expanded.

clone_size j_call d_call v_call cdr3_length cdr3_aa cdr3_nt
. TRBJ2-3 . TRBV7-8 14 CASSLDPGADTQYF TGTGCCAGCAGCTTAGATCCGGGGGCAGATACGCAGTATTTT
once TRBJ2-7 . TRBV10-3 17 CAISENPPGLMVGEQYF TGTGCCATCAGTGAGAACCCTCCGGGACTCATGGTGGGGGAGCAGTACTTC
. TRBJ2-5 TRBD1 TRBV29-1 19 CSVERGTVNYRGSQETQYF TGCAGCGTTGAGAGGGGGACAGTCAACTATAGGGGCTCCCAAGAGACCCAGTACTTC
. TRBJ1-1 TRBD1 TRBV19 21 CASSSPRDRGRELVSNTEAFF TGTGCCAGTAGTAGCCCCCGGGACAGGGGGCGAGAATTAGTTTCGAACACTGAAGCTTTCTTT
. TRBJ2-1 . TRBV28 16 CASTMRGAGVFMEQFF TGTGCCAGTACCATGAGGGGGGCGGGAGTATTTATGGAGCAGTTCTTC
. TRBJ2-1 TRBD1 TRBV4-3 22 CASSQDPPGTGTPLPRYNEQFF TGCGCCAGCAGCCAAGACCCTCCCGGGACAGGGACACCATTACCCCGCTACAATGAGCAGTTCTTC
. TRBJ2-1 TRBD2 TRBV18 19 CASSPPNLASGLTYNEQFF TGTGCCAGCTCACCACCGAATTTGGCTAGCGGGTTGACCTACAATGAGCAGTTCTTC
once TRBJ1-2 . TRBV11-2 18 CASSLGVRSRTIEGGYTF TGTGCCAGCAGCTTAGGAGTTAGGTCGAGGACGATCGAGGGTGGCTACACCTTC
. TRBJ1-1 . TRBV7-9 14 CASSLKDQGSEAFF TGTGCCAGCAGCTTAAAGGACCAGGGGTCTGAAGCTTTCTTT
. TRBJ2-1 TRBD2 TRBV11-1 17 CASRHTNSGRASNEQFF TGTGCCAGCAGACATACCAATAGCGGGAGGGCCAGTAATGAGCAGTTCTTC
. TRBJ2-5 TRBD2 TRBV7-2 14 CASSRPGEGETQYF TGTGCCAGCAGCCGCCCGGGGGAGGGAGAGACCCAGTACTTC
. TRBJ2-4 TRBD2 TRBV4-1 18 CASSPGLAEGRAKNIQYF TGCGCCAGCAGCCCGGGACTAGCGGAGGGGAGGGCCAAAAACATTCAGTACTTC
. TRBJ2-1 . TRBV28 15 CASRRPGVRGAEQFF TGTGCCAGCAGACGGCCAGGGGTGCGAGGGGCTGAGCAGTTCTTC
. TRBJ2-7 TRBD1 TRBV6-5 14 CASSYQGTVYEQYF TGTGCCAGCAGTTACCAGGGGACAGTCTACGAGCAGTACTTC
. TRBJ2-3 . TRBV5-1 14 CASLDSSPSDTQYF TGCGCCAGTTTGGACAGTTCCCCCTCAGATACGCAGTATTTT
. TRBJ2-1 . TRBV5-1 13 CASSLALGGEQFF TGCGCCAGCAGCTTGGCCCTAGGGGGTGAGCAGTTCTTC
few TRBJ1-1 . TRBV27 13 CASSFETNTEAFF TGTGCCAGCAGTTTCGAGACAAACACTGAAGCTTTCTTT
. TRBJ1-1 . TRBV29-1 15 CSVEEGTGMVTEAFF TGCAGCGTTGAAGAAGGAACAGGGATGGTCACTGAAGCTTTCTTT
. TRBJ2-7 . TRBV2 13 CASIGGTSYEQYF TGTGCCAGCATTGGCGGAACCTCCTACGAGCAGTACTTC
. TRBJ1-4 TRBD1 TRBV4-2 18 CASSQVLRGTGHNEKLFF TGTGCCAGCAGCCAAGTTCTGCGGGGGACAGGCCATAATGAAAAACTGTTTTTT
. TRBJ2-1 TRBD1 TRBV6-5 16 CASSYGTGFRSDEQFF TGTGCCAGCAGTTACGGGACAGGGTTCAGGTCGGATGAGCAGTTCTTC
. TRBJ1-5 TRBD1 TRBV5-1 15 CASSSTGDPNQPQHF TGCGCCAGCAGTTCCACAGGGGACCCCAATCAGCCCCAGCATTTT
. TRBJ2-1 TRBD2 TRBV9 15 CASSVGSGGDNEQFF TGTGCCAGCAGCGTAGGAAGCGGGGGGGACAATGAGCAGTTCTTC
. TRBJ2-7 . TRBV7-6 14 CASSSQGGAYEQYF TGTGCCAGCAGCTCGCAGGGGGGAGCCTACGAGCAGTACTTC
. TRBJ2-5 TRBD2 TRBV27 16 CASRTVAGARAETQYF TGTGCCAGCAGAACGGTAGCGGGAGCCCGGGCTGAGACCCAGTACTTC
. TRBJ1-5 . TRBV5-5 16 CASSLAAGLVNQPQHF TGTGCCAGCAGCTTGGCAGCAGGGTTAGTCAATCAGCCCCAGCATTTT
. TRBJ2-5 . TRBV7-9 16 CASSLGRQVLQETQYF TGTGCCAGCAGCTTAGGTAGGCAGGTTCTCCAAGAGACCCAGTACTTC
. TRBJ1-3 TRBD1 TRBV19 16 CASKGQGQFSGNTIYF TGTGCCAGTAAGGGACAGGGGCAATTCTCTGGAAACACCATATATTTT
. TRBJ2-1 . TRBV7-6 15 CASSLTTTPYNEQFF TGTGCCAGCAGCTTAACTACTACCCCCTACAATGAGCAGTTCTTC
. TRBJ1-1 . TRBV18 12 CASSPRDTEAFF TGTGCCAGCTCACCCCGGGACACTGAAGCTTTCTTT
. TRBJ1-2 . TRBV6-1 12 CASSRADYGYTF TGTGCCAGCAGCAGGGCCGACTATGGCTACACCTTC
. TRBJ2-5 TRBD2 TRBV11-2 18 CASSFKSILAGGKETQYF TGTGCCAGCAGCTTTAAGTCGATCCTAGCGGGAGGTAAAGAGACCCAGTACTTC